This T cell receptor beta chain was captured by sequencing in a study of CD8 T cells in Susac syndrome. Study conclusions and caveats: In its TCR sequencing and HLA analysis, the study acknowledged that the number of individuals was relatively small.

Deletions cut 6 bases from V and 7 bases from J, with 25 bases between. Germline V lookup: CDR1 MRHNA, CDR2 SNTAGT. The CDR3 spans 16 residues. Concerning this clonotype: What it binds is unknown.

With random hexamers, reverse transcription was performed on about 0.5 to 1 ug of RNA. Each CDR3 protein gets one entry after TCRdb re-called the immunoSEQ multiplex PCR reads with MiXCR. The data show roughly 150,000 distinct CDR3 sequences, with 90% to 95% seen just once and around 0.13% held by the top ten. The sequenced material came from CD4+ T cells from PBMCs. The clonotype was recovered from a human donor in good health. The chain combines TRBV6-4 with TRBJ2-7; possibly TRBD1 or TRBD2 for D (6 bases each). The CDR3 protein is CASSRALGGAEPEQYF. As DNA, the CDR3 is TGTGCCAGCAGCCGGGCGCTGGGGGGCGCGGAGCCTGAGCAGTACTTC.